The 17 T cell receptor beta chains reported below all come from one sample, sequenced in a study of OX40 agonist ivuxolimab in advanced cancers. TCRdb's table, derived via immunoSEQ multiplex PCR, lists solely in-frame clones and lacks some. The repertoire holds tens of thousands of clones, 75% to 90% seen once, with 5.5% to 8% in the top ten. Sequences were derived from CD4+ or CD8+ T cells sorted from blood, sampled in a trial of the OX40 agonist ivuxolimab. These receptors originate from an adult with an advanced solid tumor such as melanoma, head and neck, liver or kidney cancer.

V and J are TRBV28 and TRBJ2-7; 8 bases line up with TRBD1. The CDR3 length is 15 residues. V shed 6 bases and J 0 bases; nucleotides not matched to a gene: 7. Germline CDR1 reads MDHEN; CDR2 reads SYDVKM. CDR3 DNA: TGTGCCAGCAGCTCTACAGGGGGGAGCTCCTACGAGCAGTACTTC. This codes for CASSSTGGSSYEQYF.

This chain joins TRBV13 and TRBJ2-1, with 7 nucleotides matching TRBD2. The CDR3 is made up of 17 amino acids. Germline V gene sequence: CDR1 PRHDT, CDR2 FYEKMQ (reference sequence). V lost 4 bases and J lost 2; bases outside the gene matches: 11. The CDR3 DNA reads TGTGCCAGCAGCTCCTGGCGGGCCGCGGGGGCCTACAATGAGCAGTTCTTC. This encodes CASSSWRAAGAYNEQFF.

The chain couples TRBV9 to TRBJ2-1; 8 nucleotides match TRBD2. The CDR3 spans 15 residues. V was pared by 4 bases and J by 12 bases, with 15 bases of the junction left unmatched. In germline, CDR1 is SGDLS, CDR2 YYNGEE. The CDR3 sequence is CASSSNQRGSLGQFF. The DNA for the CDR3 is TGTGCCAGCAGCTCAAACCAGCGGGGGTCTCTCGGGCAGTTCTTC.

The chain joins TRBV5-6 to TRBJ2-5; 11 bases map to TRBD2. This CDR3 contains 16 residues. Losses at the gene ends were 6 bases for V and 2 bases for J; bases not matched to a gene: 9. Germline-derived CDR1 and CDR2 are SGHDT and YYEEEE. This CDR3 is CASNTLAGGGQETQYF. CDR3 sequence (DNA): TGTGCCAGCAACACTCTAGCGGGAGGCGGACAAGAGACCCAGTACTTC.

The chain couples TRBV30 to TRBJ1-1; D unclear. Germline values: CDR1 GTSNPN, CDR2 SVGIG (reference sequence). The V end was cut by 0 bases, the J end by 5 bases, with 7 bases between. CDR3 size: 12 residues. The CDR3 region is CAWSVRRTEAFF. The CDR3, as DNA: TGTGCCTGGAGTGTGAGGCGAACTGAAGCTTTCTTT.

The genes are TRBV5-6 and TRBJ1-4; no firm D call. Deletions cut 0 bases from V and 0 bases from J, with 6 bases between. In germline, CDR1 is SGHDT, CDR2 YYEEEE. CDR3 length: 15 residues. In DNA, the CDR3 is TGTGCCAGCAGCTTGGTTCAGGCAACTAATGAAAAACTGTTTTTT. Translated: CASSLVQATNEKLFF.

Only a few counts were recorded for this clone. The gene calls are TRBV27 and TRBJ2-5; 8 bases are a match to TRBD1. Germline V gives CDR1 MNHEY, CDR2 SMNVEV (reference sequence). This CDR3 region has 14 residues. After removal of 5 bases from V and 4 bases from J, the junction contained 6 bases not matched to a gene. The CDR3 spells CASSQATGGETQYF. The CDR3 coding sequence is TGTGCCAGCAGTCAGGCAACAGGGGGAGAGACCCAGTACTTC.

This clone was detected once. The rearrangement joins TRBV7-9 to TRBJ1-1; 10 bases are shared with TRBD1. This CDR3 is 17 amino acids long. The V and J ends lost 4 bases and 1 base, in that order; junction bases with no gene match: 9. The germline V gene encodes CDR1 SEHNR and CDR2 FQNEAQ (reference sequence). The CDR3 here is CASSSIGTGDANTEAFF. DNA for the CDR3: TGTGCCAGCAGCTCCATTGGGACAGGGGACGCGAACACTGAAGCTTTCTTT.

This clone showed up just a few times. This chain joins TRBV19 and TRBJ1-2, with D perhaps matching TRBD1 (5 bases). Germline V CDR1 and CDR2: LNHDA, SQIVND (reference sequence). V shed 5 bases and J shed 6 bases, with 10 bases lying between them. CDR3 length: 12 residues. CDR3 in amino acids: CASSLGLNGYTF. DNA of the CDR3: TGTGCCAGTAGTCTGGGACTTAATGGCTACACCTTC.

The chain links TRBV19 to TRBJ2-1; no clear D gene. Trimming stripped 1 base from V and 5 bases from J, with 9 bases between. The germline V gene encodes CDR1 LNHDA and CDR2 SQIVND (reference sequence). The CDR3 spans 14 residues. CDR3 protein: CASSIVPTHNEQFF. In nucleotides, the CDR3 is TGTGCCAGTAGTATAGTCCCAACCCACAATGAGCAGTTCTTC.

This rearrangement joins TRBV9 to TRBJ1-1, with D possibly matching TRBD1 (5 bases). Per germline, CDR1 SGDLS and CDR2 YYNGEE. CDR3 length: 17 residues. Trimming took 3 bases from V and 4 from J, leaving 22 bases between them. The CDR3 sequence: CASSEQAKRGLGTEAFF. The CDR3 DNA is TGTGCCAGCAGCGAACAGGCAAAGAGGGGACTGGGCACTGAAGCTTTCTTT.

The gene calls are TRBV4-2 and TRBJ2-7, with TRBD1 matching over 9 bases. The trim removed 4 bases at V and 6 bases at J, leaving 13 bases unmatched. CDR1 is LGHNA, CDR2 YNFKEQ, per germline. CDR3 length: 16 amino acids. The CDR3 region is CASSRDPGQGSSEQYF. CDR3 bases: TGTGCCAGCAGCCGAGACCCGGGACAGGGTTCATCCGAGCAGTACTTC.

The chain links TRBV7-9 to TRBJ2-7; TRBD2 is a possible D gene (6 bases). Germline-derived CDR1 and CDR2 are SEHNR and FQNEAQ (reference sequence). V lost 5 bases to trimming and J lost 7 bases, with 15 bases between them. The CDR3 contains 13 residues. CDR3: CASSDGDLGEQYF. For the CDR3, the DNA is TGTGCCAGCAGCGATGGGGACTTGGGGGAGCAGTACTTC.

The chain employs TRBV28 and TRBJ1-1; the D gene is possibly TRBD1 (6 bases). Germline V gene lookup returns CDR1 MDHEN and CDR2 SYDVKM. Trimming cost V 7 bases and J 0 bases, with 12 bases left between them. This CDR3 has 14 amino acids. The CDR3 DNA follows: TGTGCCAGCATAGGGACATCTATGAACACTGAAGCTTTCTTT. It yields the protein CASIGTSMNTEAFF.

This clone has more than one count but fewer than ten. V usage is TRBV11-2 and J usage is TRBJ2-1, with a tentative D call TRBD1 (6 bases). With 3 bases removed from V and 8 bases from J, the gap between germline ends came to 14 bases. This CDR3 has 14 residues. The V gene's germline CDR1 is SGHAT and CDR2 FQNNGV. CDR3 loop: CASSFYRAQHEQFF. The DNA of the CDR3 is TGTGCCAGCAGCTTTTACAGGGCTCAACATGAGCAGTTCTTC.

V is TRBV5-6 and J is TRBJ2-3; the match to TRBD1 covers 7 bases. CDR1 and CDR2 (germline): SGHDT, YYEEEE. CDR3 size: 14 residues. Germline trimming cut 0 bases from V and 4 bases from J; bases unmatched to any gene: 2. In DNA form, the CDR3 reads TGTGCCAGCAGCTTGGAAGGGGGCGCAGATACGCAGTATTTT. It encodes CASSLEGGADTQYF.

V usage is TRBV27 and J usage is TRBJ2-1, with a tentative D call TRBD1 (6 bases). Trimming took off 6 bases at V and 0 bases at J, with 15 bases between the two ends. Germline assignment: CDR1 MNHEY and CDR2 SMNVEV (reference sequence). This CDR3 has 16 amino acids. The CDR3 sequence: CASSPTTGSSYNEQFF. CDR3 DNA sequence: TGTGCCAGCAGCCCTACAACAGGGAGCTCCTACAATGAGCAGTTCTTC.